The 21 T cell receptor beta chains given below trace back to one sample, sequenced in a study of Ad26.COV2.S vaccination and SARS-CoV-2 variants. Treatment meaning: roughly 18 received Ad26.COV2.S at low or high dose, single or two shots; about 5 received placebo; per-sample allocation not given. The study sampled participants on day 63 after the first vaccine or placebo injection. Libraries were prepared by immunoSEQ multiplex PCR; TCRdb keeps only in-frame clonotypes and omits some of them. The table lists around 250,000 clones, 87% of them singletons. The sample here was peripheral blood, taken in a trial of Ad26.COV2.S vaccine versus placebo. Receptors were obtained from a person between 18 and 59 years old who received the Ad26.COV2.S COVID-19 vaccine or a placebo.

The gene calls are TRBV11-3 and TRBJ2-3, with 13 bases that match TRBD2. CDR3 length: 16 residues. In germline, CDR1 is SGHNT, CDR2 YENEEA. The J segment lost 5 bases and the V segment lost 1 base, leaving 3 bases of the junction unmatched. The CDR3 DNA sequence: TGTGCCAGCAGCTTAGGACTAGCGGGAGGAGGAGATACGCAGTATTTT. Translating it yields CASSLGLAGGGDTQYF.

CDR3 loop: CATSGQGPTDTQYF. CDR3 in DNA: TGTGCCACCAGTGGACAGGGCCCCACAGATACGCAGTATTTT. V and J are TRBV24-1 and TRBJ2-3, with TRBD1 matching 7 bases. Germline values: CDR1 KGHDR, CDR2 SFDVKD. The CDR3 length is 14 residues. J lost 2 bases, V lost 5 bases, and 3 bases had no gene match.

DNA for the CDR3: TGTGCCAGCAGCCCCAGGGGCGAGGCTTACGAGCAGTACTTC. This encodes CASSPRGEAYEQYF. The genes are TRBV6-6 and TRBJ2-7, with D maybe TRBD1 (6 bases). Germline values: CDR1 MNHNY, CDR2 SVGAGI (reference sequence). Deletions cut 6 bases from V and 4 bases from J, with 16 bases between. The CDR3 sequence is 14 residues long.

The genes are TRBV10-1 and TRBJ2-7; TRBD2 matches 9 bases. V lost 4 bases and J lost 0; bases outside the gene matches: 19. Germline CDR1 is WNHNN and CDR2 is SYGVQD (reference sequence). The CDR3 is 20 amino acids. The CDR3 sequence is CASSGDRRPRLAGLSYEQYF. As DNA, the CDR3 is TGCGCCAGCAGTGGGGACAGAAGGCCTAGGCTAGCGGGGCTCTCCTACGAGCAGTACTTC.

The chain couples TRBV5-5 to TRBJ1-2; no definite D call. Trimming stripped 3 bases from V and 4 bases from J, with 19 bases between. Germline values: CDR1 SGHKS, CDR2 YYEKEE (reference sequence). The CDR3 spans 16 residues. The CDR3 protein is CASSSVSVVTLYGYTF. In DNA form, the CDR3 reads TGTGCCAGCAGCTCGGTTTCAGTCGTAACCCTCTATGGCTACACCTTC.

This clone was seen once. The CDR3 spells CAWIPRRKTEAFF. The CDR3 DNA reads as TGTGCCTGGATCCCTAGGAGGAAGACTGAAGCTTTCTTT. V usage is TRBV30 and J usage is TRBJ1-1; the D is unclear. Trimming took 4 bases from V and 5 from J, leaving 14 bases between them. The CDR3 has 13 residues. In germline, CDR1 is GTSNPN, CDR2 SVGIG (reference sequence).

The chain has TRBV6-5 and TRBJ1-1; the D is unclear. Germline V gene data show CDR1 as MNHEY and CDR2 as SVGAGI. The CDR3 extends over 13 amino acids. V dropped 8 bases and J dropped 2 bases, with 12 bases sitting between them. The CDR3: CASEGGVNTEAFF. The CDR3 nucleotides are TGTGCCAGCGAGGGAGGAGTAAACACTGAAGCTTTCTTT.

V is TRBV18 and J is TRBJ1-2; 9 positions match TRBD1. The germline CDR1 and CDR2 sequences are KGHSH and LQKENI. The CDR3 totals 17 residues. V lost 0 bases to trimming and J lost 4 bases; unmatched junction nucleotides: 9. CDR3 sequence (DNA): TGTGCCAGCTCACCACCTGTGGGGACAGGGCTTTTCTATGGCTACACCTTC. This sequence encodes CASSPPVGTGLFYGYTF.

The chain links TRBV9 to TRBJ2-7; 10 positions agree with TRBD1. From germline, CDR1 is SGDLS and CDR2 YYNGEE. The junction had 5 bases not matched to a gene; V was cut back by 3 bases and J by 5 bases. The CDR3 is 14 amino acids. CDR3 DNA sequence: TGTGCCAGCAGCGCCCCGACAGGGGGCGACGAGCAGTACTTC. Its protein is CASSAPTGGDEQYF.

The chain joins TRBV6-6 to TRBJ2-1; D is perhaps TRBD2 (6 bases). Germline V gene data show CDR1 as MNHNY and CDR2 as SVGAGI (reference sequence). This CDR3 has 13 residues. The CDR3 loop is CASAGTPDNEQFF. As DNA, the CDR3 is TGTGCTAGCGCCGGGACTCCTGACAATGAGCAGTTCTTC.

This rearrangement joins TRBV7-9 to TRBJ2-3; D ambiguous. This CDR3 spans 14 amino acids. Germline CDR1 and CDR2: SEHNR and FQNEAQ (reference sequence). V was shortened by 1 base and J by 2 bases, with 7 bases between the two germline ends. CDR3 loop: CASSLDQFTDTQYF. The CDR3, as DNA: TGTGCCAGCAGCTTAGACCAATTCACAGATACGCAGTATTTT. Filled out from reference TRBV7-9 and TRBJ2-3, the complete variable domain reads DTGVSQNPRHKITKRGQNVTFRCDPISEHNRLYWYRQTLGQGPEFLTYFQNEAQLEKSRLLSDRFSAERPKGSFSTLEIQRTEQGDSAMYLCASSLDQFTDTQYFGPGTRLTVL.

The chain uses TRBV7-2 and TRBJ1-2; 9 bases agree with TRBD1. The junction had 0 bases not matched to a gene; V was cut back by 3 bases and J by 4 bases. The germline CDR1 and CDR2 sequences are SGHTA and FQGNSA. CDR3 size: 13 residues. The CDR3 bases are TGTGCCAGCAGCTTGGGACAGGGCTATGGCTACACCTTC. Protein sequence: CASSLGQGYGYTF.

This clone was seen just once. The chain is built from TRBV19 and TRBJ1-4; TRBD1 might be the D (5 bases). This CDR3 region has 13 residues. Trimming left V 4 bases short and J 8 bases short, with 11 bases between. CDR1 is LNHDA, CDR2 SQIVND, per germline (reference sequence). CDR3 protein: CASSKGTREKLFF. The CDR3 coding sequence is TGTGCCAGTAGTAAGGGGACTCGGGAAAAACTGTTTTTT.

The rearrangement links TRBV19 to TRBJ2-7; no firm D call. V was clipped by 3 bases and J by 2 bases, with 5 bases between them. The CDR3 consists of 12 residues. Germline V CDR1 and CDR2: LNHDA, SQIVND (reference sequence). CDR3 region: CASSIFPYEQYF. CDR3 in DNA: TGTGCCAGTAGTATTTTCCCCTACGAGCAGTACTTC.

Note on this clone: The sample has other DNA sequences that encode this CDR3 too. The chain combines TRBV20-1 with TRBJ1-2, with D possibly TRBD1 on 5 matching bases. This CDR3 spans 11 amino acids. V was clipped by 5 bases and J by 8 bases, with 12 bases between them. CDR1 and CDR2 (germline): DFQATT, SNEGSKA (reference sequence). CDR3 sequence: CSASGPGGYTF. CDR3 sequence (DNA): TGCAGTGCTTCAGGGCCGGGGGGCTACACCTTC.

DNA for the CDR3: TGTGCCAGCAGTGACTCAGTGGCGGGGTCCTCTAGCTCCTACAATGAGCAGTTCTTC. The encoded protein is CASSDSVAGSSSSYNEQFF. The chain is built from TRBV6-4 and TRBJ2-1; D may be TRBD2 (6 bases). Germline loops: CDR1 MRHNA, CDR2 SNTAGT. This CDR3 is 19 amino acids long. Trimming removed 0 bases from V and 0 bases from J, with 18 bases in between.

This chain uses TRBV12-5 with TRBJ1-1, with TRBD1 matching over 12 bases. The CDR3 consists of 15 residues. CDR1 LGHNT and CDR2 FRNRAP come from the germline V gene. J was trimmed by 1 base and V by 6 bases; bases with no gene match: 3. CDR3 nucleotide sequence: TGTGCTAGTGGCCGGGACAGGGGGCGGAACACTGAAGCTTTCTTT. Encoded protein: CASGRDRGRNTEAFF. Using reference TRBV12-5 and TRBJ1-1 for the parts outside the CDR3, the full variable domain is DARVTQTPRHKVTEMGQEVTMRCQPILGHNTVFWYRQTMMQGLELLAYFRNRAPLDDSGMPKDRFSAEMPDATLATLKIQPSEPRDSAVYFCASGRDRGRNTEAFFGQGTRLTVV.

The rearrangement joins TRBV4-2 to TRBJ2-1, with D maybe TRBD2 (5 bases). Trimming removed 0 bases from V and 1 base from J, with 10 bases in between. The germline CDR1 and CDR2 sequences are LGHNA and YNFKEQ. There are 16 residues in the CDR3. CDR3 in DNA: TGTGCCAGCAGCCAAGATGACGGGAAGTCCTACAATGAGCAGTTCTTC. This codes for CASSQDDGKSYNEQFF.

The count of this clone is one. In DNA, the CDR3 is TGTGCCACCGCGCCGGGCGGCTTGGCAGGTGAAAAACTGTTTTTT. It yields the protein CATAPGGLAGEKLFF. This chain links TRBV15 with TRBJ1-4, with D hard to call. The CDR3 totals 15 residues. Trimming pared 8 bases from V and 7 bases from J, leaving 20 bases between. Germline V gene sequence: CDR1 LNHNV, CDR2 YYDKDF (reference sequence).

The chain links TRBV6-2 or TRBV6-3 to TRBJ2-7; 12 bases agree with TRBD1. Germline V gives CDR1 MNHEY, CDR2 SVGEGT. V was clipped by 5 bases and J by 2 bases; unmatched bases: 4. This CDR3 spans 15 amino acids. CDR3 sequence (DNA): TGTGCCAGCAGTGTGGGACAGGGGGCCGCCTACGAGCAGTACGTC. Translating gives CASSVGQGAAYEQYV.

J is TRBJ2-1 and V is TRBV19, with D perhaps matching TRBD2 (6 bases). V was shortened by 10 bases and J by 5 bases, with 18 bases between the two germline ends. Germline lookup yields CDR1 LNHDA and CDR2 SQIVND (reference sequence). This CDR3 contains 14 residues. The CDR3 loop is CATGGYLFNNEQFF. The CDR3 DNA sequence: TGTGCCACCGGGGGATATCTTTTTAACAATGAGCAGTTCTTC.